The 25 T cell receptor beta chains listed next were all sequenced from one sample in a study of identical twins. TCRdb ran MiXCR on the 5' RACE reads and lists one entry per CDR3 protein. The table lists 500,000 or so distinct CDR3 sequences, 11% to 15% of them singletons. The sample was also linked to a second study, of yellow fever vaccine responses in identical twins.

Sequencing was carried out using CD4+ T cells sorted from blood. Receptors were obtained from a woman under 30 in good health.

In its sample, this clonotype was seen a few times. The chain employs TRBV5-1 and TRBJ2-5; TRBD2 matches 7 bases. The CDR3 contains 15 residues. CDR1 SGHRS and CDR2 YFSETQ come from the germline V gene. The junction had 4 bases not matched to a gene; V was cut back by 1 base and J by 1 base. The CDR3 is CASSLFGGGQETQYF. The CDR3 region has the DNA TGCGCCAGCAGCTTGTTTGGCGGGGGCCAAGAGACCCAGTACTTC.

Many counts were recorded for this clonotype. The CDR3 is CASSRDGSQYF. The CDR3 DNA is TGCGCCAGCAGCCGGGATGGTTCGCAGTATTTT. The J gene is TRBJ2-3, the V gene TRBV10-1; perhaps TRBD2 as D (5 bases). Per germline, CDR1 WNHNN and CDR2 SYGVQD (reference sequence). This CDR3 comprises 11 residues. V lost 6 bases and J 10 bases, leaving 11 bases between the germline ends.

The chain uses TRBV5-5 and TRBJ1-5; no reliable D call. CDR3 length: 15 residues. CDR1 is SGHKS, CDR2 YYEKEE, per germline (reference sequence). V lost 4 bases and J 0 bases, leaving 11 bases between the germline ends. The CDR3 nucleotides are TGTGCCAGCAGCGTGGACTCTTATAGCAATCAGCCCCAGCATTTT. It is translated as CASSVDSYSNQPQHF.

The V call is TRBV5-1, the J call TRBJ2-1; D is uncertain. This CDR3 has 14 residues. Germline V CDR1 and CDR2: SGHRS, YFSETQ. V lost 0 bases to trimming and J lost 2 bases, with 6 bases between them. The CDR3 DNA reads as TGCGCCAGCAGCTTGGCCGAAACCTACAATGAGCAGTTCTTC. It encodes CASSLAETYNEQFF.

The chain uses TRBV28 and TRBJ2-5, with a possible D match to TRBD2 (5 bases). The CDR3 consists of 13 residues. CDR1 is MDHEN and CDR2 is SYDVKM in the germline V gene. V was cut by 5 bases and J by 5 bases, with 12 bases left in between. The CDR3, as DNA: TGTGCCAGCAGTCACGGACTGGCGGAGACCCAGTACTTC. Translated, it gives CASSHGLAETQYF.

The table lists this clonotype with many counts. The chain links TRBV20-1 to TRBJ2-1; 11 bases map to TRBD2. This CDR3 is built from 15 residues. V lost 6 bases and J lost 5; bases outside the gene matches: 9. Germline CDR1 reads DFQATT; CDR2 reads SNEGSKA (reference sequence). CDR3 nucleotide sequence: TGCAGTGCCATCCCACCGGGACTAGCGGACAATGAGCAGTTCTTC. It is translated as CSAIPPGLADNEQFF.

This clonotype was counted between two and nine times. The rearrangement links TRBV5-1 to TRBJ2-7; D is possibly TRBD1 (6 bases). Germline V gives CDR1 SGHRS, CDR2 YFSETQ. This CDR3 is 12 amino acids long. Trimming took 2 bases from V and 6 from J, leaving 9 bases between them. The CDR3 DNA reads as TGCGCCAGCAGCTTAACAGGGACCGAGCAGTACTTC. It yields the protein CASSLTGTEQYF.

This clonotype has just a few counts. The chain is built from TRBV6-5 and TRBJ2-5; D is uncertain. This CDR3 comprises 12 residues. Per germline, CDR1 MNHEY and CDR2 SVGAGI. Trimming cost V 4 bases and J 5 bases, with 8 bases left between them. Written as DNA, the CDR3 is TGTGCCAGCAGTTCGCAAACGGAGACCCAGTACTTC. Translation: CASSSQTETQYF.

The chain employs TRBV5-1 and TRBJ2-5; D is perhaps TRBD1 (6 bases). The V gene lost 0 bases and the J gene lost 3 bases, with 12 bases spanning the gap. The CDR3 has 15 amino acids. CDR1 is SGHRS, CDR2 YFSETQ, per germline. CDR3 sequence: CASSLGTGWEETQYF. CDR3 nucleotide sequence: TGCGCCAGCAGCTTGGGTACAGGGTGGGAAGAGACCCAGTACTTC.

This clonotype has only a few counts. The chain recombines TRBV3-1 with TRBJ2-7; a weak D match, TRBD1 (5 bases). Germline V lookup: CDR1 LGHDT, CDR2 YNNKEL (reference sequence). The CDR3 is 15 amino acids. The V and J ends lost 1 base and 3 bases respectively, with 13 bases between them. CDR3 DNA: TGTGCCAGCAGCCAAGTCTTTGGACACTTCTACGAGCAGTACTTC. This encodes CASSQVFGHFYEQYF.

The rearrangement links TRBV12-3 or TRBV12-4 to TRBJ2-7; D tentatively fits TRBD1 or TRBD2 (5 bases each). CDR3 length: 16 residues. V was pared by 0 bases and J by 4 bases, with 16 bases between. The CDR3 DNA is TGTGCCAGCAGTTTAGCGGGGGTAGGGGTTGTTTACGAGCAGTACTTC. Protein sequence: CASSLAGVGVVYEQYF.

This clonotype has just a few counts. The CDR3 DNA is TGTGCCAGCAGTTTTGCAGGGTCGACTAATTCACCCCTCCACTTT. Translated, it gives CASSFAGSTNSPLHF. The gene calls are TRBV12-3 or TRBV12-4 and TRBJ1-6; possibly TRBD1 for D (5 bases). Trimming took off 3 bases at V and 6 bases at J, with 12 bases between the two ends. The CDR3 runs 15 residues.

The chain is built from TRBV12-3 or TRBV12-4 and TRBJ2-2; TRBD1 matches 7 bases. The CDR3 loop spans 14 amino acids. V shed 2 bases and J 6 bases; nucleotides not matched to a gene: 3. The DNA of the CDR3 is TGTGCCAGCAGTTTATCCCAGGGGGCCGGGGAGCTGTTTTTT. Protein: CASSLSQGAGELFF.

Only a few counts were recorded for this clonotype. This chain joins TRBV20-1 and TRBJ1-4, with TRBD1 matching over 8 bases. In germline, CDR1 is DFQATT, CDR2 SNEGSKA (reference sequence). This CDR3 spans 13 amino acids. V was clipped by 3 bases and J by 8 bases; unmatched bases: 5. Here the CDR3 DNA reads TGCAGTGCTAGTCGGGCAGGGGGCGAAAAACTGTTTTTT. This codes for CSASRAGGEKLFF.

The genes are TRBV18 and TRBJ2-1; 7 bases line up with TRBD2. Per the germline V gene, CDR1 is KGHSH and CDR2 is LQKENI. There are 18 residues in the CDR3. The trim removed 0 bases at V and 3 bases at J, leaving 11 bases unmatched. The CDR3 is CASSPPLSGTTLYNEQFF. The CDR3 DNA sequence: TGTGCCAGCTCACCACCCCTAAGCGGGACCACTCTCTACAATGAGCAGTTCTTC.

V gene TRBV6-5 combines with J gene TRBJ2-3; 12 nucleotides align to TRBD2. The V and J ends lost 1 base and 0 bases, in that order; junction bases with no gene match: 2. Germline CDR1 MNHEY, CDR2 SVGAGI. The CDR3 runs 17 residues. CDR3 residues: CASSYWGTSGSTDTQYF. The CDR3 nucleotides read TGTGCCAGCAGTTACTGGGGGACTAGCGGGAGCACAGATACGCAGTATTTT.

This clonotype occurred many times. The V and J genes are TRBV5-1 and TRBJ2-7, with unresolved D. V dropped 0 bases and J dropped 0 bases, with 7 bases sitting between them. Germline-derived CDR1 and CDR2 are SGHRS and YFSETQ. The CDR3 has 14 amino acids. The CDR3 loop reads CASSLASSSYEQYF. The CDR3, as DNA: TGCGCCAGCAGCTTGGCCTCCAGCTCCTACGAGCAGTACTTC.

This clonotype has just a few counts. V and J are TRBV15 and TRBJ2-5; D perhaps matches TRBD2 (6 bases). Trimming cost V 2 bases and J 2 bases, with 12 bases left between them. CDR3 size: 15 residues. CDR1 LNHNV and CDR2 YYDKDF come from the germline V gene (reference sequence). CDR3 protein: CATSRSGTFQETQYF. In DNA form, the CDR3 reads TGTGCCACCAGCAGATCGGGGACTTTTCAAGAGACCCAGTACTTC.

This clonotype was detected ten times or more. The genes are TRBV2 and TRBJ2-2; D is possibly TRBD1 (5 bases). Trimming removed 5 bases from V and 4 bases from J, with 11 bases in between. The germline CDR1 and CDR2 sequences are SNHLY and FYNNEI. The CDR3 is 14 residues long. DNA for the CDR3: TGTGCCAGCAGTTTGACTGGGGCCACCGGGGAGCTGTTTTTT. The encoded protein is CASSLTGATGELFF.

The table lists this clonotype with a few counts. The V call is TRBV3-1, the J call TRBJ2-5, with a weak D call TRBD1 (5 bases). The length of the CDR3 is 15 residues. Germline V gives CDR1 LGHDT, CDR2 YNNKEL (reference sequence). V gave up 3 bases and J gave up 3 bases, with 14 bases separating them. The CDR3 loop is CASSHDRILEETQYF. CDR3 nucleotide sequence: TGTGCCAGCAGCCATGACAGAATTTTGGAAGAGACCCAGTACTTC.

Only a few counts were recorded for this clonotype. This chain links TRBV12-3 or TRBV12-4 with TRBJ2-7; 9 positions match TRBD2. The CDR3 runs 14 residues. After removal of 3 bases from V and 3 bases from J, the junction contained 3 bases not matched to a gene. CDR3 in DNA: TGTGCCAGCAGTTTGATAGCGGGGGTCTACGAGCAGTACTTC. This encodes CASSLIAGVYEQYF.

The chain employs TRBV9 and TRBJ2-3, with D uncertain. The V end was cut by 3 bases, the J end by 1 base, with 9 bases between. CDR3 length: 14 amino acids. The germline V gene encodes CDR1 SGDLS and CDR2 YYNGEE. The CDR3 coding sequence is TGTGCCAGCAGCGAATTAAGCGGCACAGATACGCAGTATTTT. Translation: CASSELSGTDTQYF. Complete variable domain (other parts from reference TRBV9 and TRBJ2-3): DSGVTQTPKHLITATGQRVTLRCSPRSGDLSVYWYQQSLDQGLQFLIQYYNGEERAKGNILERFSAQQFPDLHSELNLSSLELGDSALYFCASSELSGTDTQYFGPGTRLTVL.

V and J are TRBV29-1 and TRBJ2-3; 9 nucleotides line up with TRBD2. The CDR3 totals 14 residues. Germline CDR1 reads SQVTM; CDR2 reads ANQGSEA. J gave up 5 bases and V 3 bases, and 6 bases lay outside the gene matches. The CDR3 DNA reads TGCAGCGTTGAGGAAGGGCGGGGGGGAGATACGCAGTATTTT. Its protein product is CSVEEGRGGDTQYF.

V and J are TRBV2 and TRBJ2-1, with D tentatively TRBD1 or TRBD2 (6 bases each). Germline V gives CDR1 SNHLY, CDR2 FYNNEI. V lost 7 bases and J lost 8, with 27 bases in between. The CDR3 consists of 17 residues. CDR3 sequence reads: CASTGLGGPRGFDEQFF. In DNA, the CDR3 is TGTGCCAGCACGGGATTAGGGGGGCCCAGGGGTTTCGATGAGCAGTTCTTC. Full variable domain (missing parts from reference TRBV2 and TRBJ2-1): EPEVTQTPSHQVTQMGQEVILRCVPISNHLYFYWYRQILGQKVEFLVSFYNNEISEKSEIFDDQFSVERPDGSNFTLKIRSTKLEDSAMYFCASTGLGGPRGFDEQFFGPGTRLTVL.

CDR3 bases: TGCGCCAGCAGCCAAGTAGGAGTGGGGGGCGAGCAGTACTTC. As protein: CASSQVGVGGEQYF. The chain employs TRBV4-3 and TRBJ2-7; weak D call: TRBD2 (6 bases). CDR1 is LGHNA, CDR2 YSLEER, per germline. This CDR3 spans 14 amino acids. With 1 base removed from V and 6 bases from J, the gap between germline ends came to 13 bases.